This T cell receptor beta chain originates from a study of T cells in Graves' hyperthyroidism and ophthalmopathy. Lactation, pregnancy, other autoimmune disease or uncontrolled infection excluded patients. Diagnosis relied on clinical symptoms, serum thyroxine and TRAb, thyroid ultrasound and orbital computed tomography. Whole-study results and caveats: Most thyroid clonotypes expanded above 0.001 appeared in blood too.

The V segment lost 2 bases and the J segment 1 base; nucleotides outside the gene matches: 4. The CDR3 consists of 16 residues. Germline-derived CDR1 and CDR2 are LNHNV and YYDKDF (reference sequence). Note on this clonotype: Its antigen remains unidentified.

RNA transcripts gave rise to amplified TCR beta CDR3 regions. First-round RT-PCR with HTBI primers amplified the TCR CDR3 region. A single record per CDR3 protein comes from TCRdb applying MiXCR to the multiplex PCR reads. The sample lists some 740,000 distinct CDR3 sequences; approximately 15% were seen once. The chain is built from TRBV15 and TRBJ2-7, with 11 bases aligning to TRBD1. The sample consisted of blood. This TCR was recovered from a woman aged 18-29 years with Graves' hyperthyroidism. The CDR3 protein is CATSRRDRGRSYEQYF. CDR3 in DNA: TGTGCCACCAGCAGAAGGGACAGGGGGAGGTCCTACGAGCAGTACTTC.